Listed below are T cell receptor beta chains from one sample, sequenced in a study of cytotoxic CD8 clonotypes in ibrutinib-treated CLL. Only in-frame clones appear in the TCRdb table, and some are missing; sequencing was by immunoSEQ multiplex PCR. Here the sample spans about 40,000 clones, less than 85% being singletons. This specimen consisted of PBMCs, obtained at disease progression, from a patient treated with ibrutinib. Receptors were obtained from a human donor with chronic lymphocytic leukemia. The CDR3 runs from the conserved cysteine through the conserved F or W. A D gene is named only where the DNA matches it firmly.

j_gene: TRBJ1-1; v_gene: TRBV19; d_gene: .; CDR3aa: CASSPQPGGEEAFF
j_gene: TRBJ2-7; v_gene: TRBV6-5; d_gene: TRBD1; CDR3aa: CASRGQGFAQYF
j_gene: TRBJ2-7; v_gene: TRBV5-6; d_gene: .; CDR3aa: CASSSPGTYNEQYF
j_gene: TRBJ2-7; v_gene: TRBV2; d_gene: .; CDR3aa: CASRTVAQNNEQYF
j_gene: TRBJ2-1; v_gene: TRBV14; d_gene: .; CDR3aa: CASSPGVGLQFF
j_gene: TRBJ1-3; v_gene: TRBV4-1; d_gene: .; CDR3aa: CASSQDDPLGNTIYF
j_gene: TRBJ2-7; v_gene: TRBV19; d_gene: .; CDR3aa: CASSSGWEQYF
j_gene: TRBJ2-7; v_gene: TRBV6-1; d_gene: .; CDR3aa: CASSGNPRYEQYF
j_gene: TRBJ2-5; v_gene: TRBV7-6; d_gene: TRBD1; CDR3aa: CASSTTPDRGRETQYF
j_gene: TRBJ1-2; v_gene: TRBV5-4; d_gene: .; CDR3aa: CASTDTGSIYGYTF
j_gene: TRBJ2-3; v_gene: TRBV4-1; d_gene: TRBD2; CDR3aa: CASSPRTGGRATDTQYF
j_gene: TRBJ2-7; v_gene: TRBV10-1; d_gene: TRBD1; CDR3aa: CASSRSGTGGDEQYF
j_gene: TRBJ2-2; v_gene: TRBV4-2; d_gene: TRBD1; CDR3aa: CASSQSPLDRANTGELFF
j_gene: TRBJ2-3; v_gene: TRBV5-1; d_gene: TRBD2; CDR3aa: CASSLAGGSTDTQYF
j_gene: TRBJ2-6; v_gene: TRBV2; d_gene: .; CDR3aa: CASSALSGANVLTF
j_gene: TRBJ1-1; v_gene: TRBV5-1; d_gene: .; CDR3aa: CASSLAGGYEAFF
j_gene: TRBJ2-1; v_gene: TRBV12-5; d_gene: .; CDR3aa: CASARGHNEQFF
j_gene: TRBJ2-5; v_gene: TRBV6-5; d_gene: TRBD1; CDR3aa: CASRITGGGVETQYF
j_gene: TRBJ2-7; v_gene: TRBV5-1; d_gene: .; CDR3aa: CASSFGTLVYVPNEQYF
j_gene: TRBJ1-2; v_gene: TRBV19; d_gene: .; CDR3aa: CASSIQGNNYGYTF
j_gene: TRBJ2-1; v_gene: TRBV2; d_gene: TRBD2; CDR3aa: CASSDPTSGVNEQFF
j_gene: TRBJ1-3; v_gene: TRBV15; d_gene: .; CDR3aa: CATSRDQVSGNTIYF
j_gene: TRBJ2-1; v_gene: TRBV11-2; d_gene: .; CDR3aa: CASSLIIASPNEQFF
j_gene: TRBJ2-2; v_gene: TRBV7-8; d_gene: .; CDR3aa: CASSLAWVTGELFF
j_gene: TRBJ1-2; v_gene: TRBV28; d_gene: TRBD1; CDR3aa: CATAIGTGRNYGYTF
j_gene: TRBJ2-5; v_gene: TRBV7-6; d_gene: .; CDR3aa: CASSPEAGVQETQYF
j_gene: TRBJ2-2; v_gene: TRBV18; d_gene: TRBD2; CDR3aa: CASSPWGGENTGELFF
j_gene: TRBJ2-6; v_gene: TRBV18; d_gene: .; CDR3aa: CASSPGSQANVLTF
j_gene: TRBJ1-2; v_gene: TRBV19; d_gene: .; CDR3aa: CASSIVGTLFDYGYTF
j_gene: TRBJ2-3; v_gene: TRBV7-9; d_gene: TRBD2; CDR3aa: CASSYSLAGGIYTDTQYF
j_gene: TRBJ2-4; v_gene: TRBV7-8; d_gene: .; CDR3aa: CASSLSRTLAKNIQYF
j_gene: TRBJ2-7; v_gene: TRBV27; d_gene: TRBD2; CDR3aa: CASSLSGGWEQYF
j_gene: TRBJ2-2; v_gene: TRBV5-1; d_gene: .; CDR3aa: CASSLEIRAGELFF
j_gene: TRBJ2-5; v_gene: TRBV19; d_gene: TRBD2; CDR3aa: CASSKREASRETQYF
j_gene: TRBJ2-5; v_gene: TRBV19; d_gene: .; CDR3aa: CASSINQETQYF
j_gene: TRBJ2-7; v_gene: TRBV5-4; d_gene: .; CDR3aa: CASSVYETIPYEQYF
j_gene: TRBJ1-5; v_gene: TRBV7-2; d_gene: TRBD1; CDR3aa: CASSLVPTGGRPQHF
j_gene: TRBJ2-1; v_gene: TRBV5-1; d_gene: TRBD1; CDR3aa: CASSPMGQGYNEQFF
j_gene: TRBJ2-4; v_gene: TRBV2; d_gene: .; CDR3aa: CASRGWAKNIQYF
j_gene: TRBJ2-7; v_gene: TRBV11-2; d_gene: TRBD2; CDR3aa: CASSFDSGRAGTEQYF
j_gene: TRBJ2-3; v_gene: TRBV10-1; d_gene: TRBD2; CDR3aa: CATGLAGTDTQYF
j_gene: TRBJ1-1; v_gene: TRBV6-5; d_gene: .; CDR3aa: CASSYADGEAFF
j_gene: TRBJ2-7; v_gene: TRBV5-1; d_gene: .; CDR3aa: CASTRGGTNSGYEQYF
j_gene: TRBJ1-6; v_gene: TRBV19; d_gene: .; CDR3aa: CASSGGGRPAYSPLHF
j_gene: TRBJ2-5; v_gene: TRBV11-2; d_gene: TRBD1; CDR3aa: CASSFGQAQETQYF